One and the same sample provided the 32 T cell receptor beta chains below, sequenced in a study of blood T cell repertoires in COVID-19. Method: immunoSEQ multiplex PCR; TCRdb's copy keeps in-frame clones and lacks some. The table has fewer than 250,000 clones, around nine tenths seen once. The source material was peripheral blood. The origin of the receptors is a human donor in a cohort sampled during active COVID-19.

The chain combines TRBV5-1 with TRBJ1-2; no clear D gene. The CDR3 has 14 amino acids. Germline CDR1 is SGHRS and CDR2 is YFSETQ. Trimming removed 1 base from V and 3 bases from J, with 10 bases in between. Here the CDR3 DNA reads TGCGCCAGCAGCTTGAGATGGGAGGACTATGGCTACACCTTC. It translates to CASSLRWEDYGYTF.

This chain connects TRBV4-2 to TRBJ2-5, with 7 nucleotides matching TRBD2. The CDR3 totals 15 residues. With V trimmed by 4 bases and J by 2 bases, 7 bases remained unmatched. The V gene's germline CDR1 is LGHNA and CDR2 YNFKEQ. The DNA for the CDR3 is TGTGCCAGCAGCCCCTGGGGGGGACCTCAAGAGACCCAGTACTTC. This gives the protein CASSPWGGPQETQYF.

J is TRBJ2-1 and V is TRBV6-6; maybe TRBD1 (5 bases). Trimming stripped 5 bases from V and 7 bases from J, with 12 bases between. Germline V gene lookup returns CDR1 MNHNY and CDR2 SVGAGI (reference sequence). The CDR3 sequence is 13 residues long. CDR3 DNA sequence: TGTGCCAGCAGTAATAGACAGTCGAATGAGCAGTTCTTC. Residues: CASSNRQSNEQFF.

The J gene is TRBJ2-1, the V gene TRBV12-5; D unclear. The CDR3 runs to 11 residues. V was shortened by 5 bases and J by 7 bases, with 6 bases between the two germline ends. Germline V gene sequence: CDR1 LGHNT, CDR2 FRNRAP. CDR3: CASGRENEQFF. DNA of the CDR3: TGTGCTAGTGGTCGCGAGAATGAGCAGTTCTTC.

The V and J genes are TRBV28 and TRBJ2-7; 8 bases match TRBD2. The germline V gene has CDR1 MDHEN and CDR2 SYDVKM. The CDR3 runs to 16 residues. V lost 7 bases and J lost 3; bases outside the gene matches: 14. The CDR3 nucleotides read TGTGCCAGCACCACCTTGGGAAGCGGGAGAAGCTACGAGCAGTACTTC. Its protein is CASTTLGSGRSYEQYF.

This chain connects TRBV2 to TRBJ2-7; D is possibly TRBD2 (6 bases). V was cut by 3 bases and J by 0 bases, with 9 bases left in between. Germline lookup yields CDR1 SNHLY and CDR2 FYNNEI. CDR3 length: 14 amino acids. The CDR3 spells CASSEGRGSYEQYF. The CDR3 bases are TGTGCCAGCAGTGAGGGGCGGGGCTCCTACGAGCAGTACTTC.

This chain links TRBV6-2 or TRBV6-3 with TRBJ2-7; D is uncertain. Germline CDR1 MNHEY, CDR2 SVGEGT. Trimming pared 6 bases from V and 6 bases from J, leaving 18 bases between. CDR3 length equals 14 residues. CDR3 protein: CASSLRPSPLEQYF. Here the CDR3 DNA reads TGTGCCAGCAGCTTACGTCCCAGTCCGCTCGAGCAGTACTTC.

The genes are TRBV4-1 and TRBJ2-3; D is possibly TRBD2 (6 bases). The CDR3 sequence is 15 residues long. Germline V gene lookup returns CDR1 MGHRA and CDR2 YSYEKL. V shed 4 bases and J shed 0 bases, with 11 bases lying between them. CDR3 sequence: CASSPGRGSTDTQYF. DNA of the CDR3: TGCGCCAGCAGCCCCGGGCGGGGTAGCACAGATACGCAGTATTTT.

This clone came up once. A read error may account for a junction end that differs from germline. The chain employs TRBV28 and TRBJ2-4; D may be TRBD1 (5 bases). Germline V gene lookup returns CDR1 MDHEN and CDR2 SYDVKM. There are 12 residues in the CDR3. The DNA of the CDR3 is TGTGCCAGCTCGAACACAGTCCAGGGTTTCGGGTTC. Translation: CASSNTVQGFGF.

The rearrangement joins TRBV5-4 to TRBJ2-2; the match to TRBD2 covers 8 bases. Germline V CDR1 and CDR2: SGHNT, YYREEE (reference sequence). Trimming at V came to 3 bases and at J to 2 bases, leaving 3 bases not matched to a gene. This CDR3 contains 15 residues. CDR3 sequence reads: CASSSGGGNTGELFF. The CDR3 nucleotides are TGTGCCAGCAGCTCCGGGGGGGGCAACACCGGGGAGCTGTTTTTT.

The CDR3 DNA sequence: TGTGCCAGCAGTTTAGTGGGGCTCGGCGAGCAGTACTTC. It specifies CASSLVGLGEQYF. The V call is TRBV12-3 or TRBV12-4, the J call TRBJ2-7; D may be TRBD1 (5 bases). Trimming stripped 1 base from V and 6 bases from J, with 10 bases between. The CDR3 length is 13 residues.

CDR3 sequence reads: CASRRTGGNTGELFF. The CDR3 DNA reads TGTGCCAGCAGAAGAACAGGGGGAAACACCGGGGAGCTGTTTTTT. V and J are TRBV11-2 and TRBJ2-2; 8 positions match TRBD1. The CDR3 length is 15 residues. Losses at the gene ends were 6 bases for V and 2 bases for J; bases not matched to a gene: 5. CDR1 is SGHAT, CDR2 FQNNGV, per germline.

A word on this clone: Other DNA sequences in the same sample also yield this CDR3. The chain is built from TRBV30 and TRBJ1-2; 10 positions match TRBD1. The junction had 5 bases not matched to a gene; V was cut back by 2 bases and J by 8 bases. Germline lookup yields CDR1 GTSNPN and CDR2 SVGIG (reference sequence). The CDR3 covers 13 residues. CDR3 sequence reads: CAWSRQGARGYTF. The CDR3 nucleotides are TGTGCCTGGAGTCGACAGGGGGCGCGGGGCTACACCTTC.

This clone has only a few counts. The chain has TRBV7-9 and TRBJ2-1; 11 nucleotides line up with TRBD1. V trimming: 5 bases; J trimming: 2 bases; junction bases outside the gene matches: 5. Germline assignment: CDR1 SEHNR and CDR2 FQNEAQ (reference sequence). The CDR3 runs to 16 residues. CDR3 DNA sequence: TGTGCCAGCAGCACCCGGGACAGGGGGGCCTACAATGAGCAGTTCTTC. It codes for CASSTRDRGAYNEQFF.

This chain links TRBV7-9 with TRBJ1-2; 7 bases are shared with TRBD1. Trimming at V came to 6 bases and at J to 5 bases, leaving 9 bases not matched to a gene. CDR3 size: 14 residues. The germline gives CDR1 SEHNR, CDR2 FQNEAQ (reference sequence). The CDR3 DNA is TGTGCCAGCAGATCCACAGGGGCCGGGTATGGCTACACCTTC. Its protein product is CASRSTGAGYGYTF.

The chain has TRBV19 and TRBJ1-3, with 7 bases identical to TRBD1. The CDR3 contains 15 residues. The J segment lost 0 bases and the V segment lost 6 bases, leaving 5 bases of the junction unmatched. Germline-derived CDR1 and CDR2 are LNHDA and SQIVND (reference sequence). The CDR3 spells CASRDRASSGNTIYF. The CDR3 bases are TGTGCCAGTAGAGACAGGGCCAGCTCTGGAAACACCATATATTTT.

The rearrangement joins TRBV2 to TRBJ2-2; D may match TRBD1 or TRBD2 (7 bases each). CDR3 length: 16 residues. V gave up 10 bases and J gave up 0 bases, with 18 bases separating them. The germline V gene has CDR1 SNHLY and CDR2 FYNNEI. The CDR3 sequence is CATREGAGSNTGELFF. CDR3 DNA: TGTGCCACCAGGGAGGGGGCCGGGTCGAACACCGGGGAGCTGTTTTTT.

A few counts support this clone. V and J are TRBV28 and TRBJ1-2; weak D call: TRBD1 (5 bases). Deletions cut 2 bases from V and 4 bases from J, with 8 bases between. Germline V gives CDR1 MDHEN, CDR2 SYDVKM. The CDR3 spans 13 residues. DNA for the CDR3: TGTGCCAGCAGTTTAAGGGGCAGCTATGGCTACACCTTC. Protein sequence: CASSLRGSYGYTF.

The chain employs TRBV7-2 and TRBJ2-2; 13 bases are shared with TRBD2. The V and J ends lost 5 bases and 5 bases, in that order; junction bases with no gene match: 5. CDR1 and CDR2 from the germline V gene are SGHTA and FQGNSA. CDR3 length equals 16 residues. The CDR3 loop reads CASSRTSGRDTGELFF. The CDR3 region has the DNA TGTGCCAGCAGCCGGACTAGCGGGAGAGATACCGGGGAGCTGTTTTTT.

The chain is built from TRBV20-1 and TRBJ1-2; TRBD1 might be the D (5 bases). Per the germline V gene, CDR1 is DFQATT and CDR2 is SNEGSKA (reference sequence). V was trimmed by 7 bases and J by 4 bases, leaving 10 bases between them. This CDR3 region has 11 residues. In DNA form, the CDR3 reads TGCAGTGTTCAGGGTGGCTATGGCTACACCTTC. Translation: CSVQGGYGYTF.

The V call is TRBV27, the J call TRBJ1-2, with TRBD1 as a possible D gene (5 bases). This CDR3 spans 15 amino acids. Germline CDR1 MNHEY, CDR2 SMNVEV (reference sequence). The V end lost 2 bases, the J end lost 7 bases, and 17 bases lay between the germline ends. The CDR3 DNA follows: TGTGCCAGCAGTTTACAGGCCAGAGACGGGGGTGGCTACACCTTC. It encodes CASSLQARDGGGYTF.

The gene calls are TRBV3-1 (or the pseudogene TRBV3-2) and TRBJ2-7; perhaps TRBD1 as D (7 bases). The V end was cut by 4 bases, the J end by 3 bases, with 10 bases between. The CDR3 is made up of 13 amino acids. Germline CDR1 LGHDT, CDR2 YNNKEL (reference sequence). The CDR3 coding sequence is TGTGCCAGCAGCCTGCAGGGGGGCTACGAGCAGTACTTC. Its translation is CASSLQGGYEQYF.

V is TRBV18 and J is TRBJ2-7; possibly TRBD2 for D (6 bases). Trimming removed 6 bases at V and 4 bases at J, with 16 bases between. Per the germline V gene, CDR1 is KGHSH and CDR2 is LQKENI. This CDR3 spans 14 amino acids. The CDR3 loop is CASSTEGGVYEQYF. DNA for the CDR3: TGTGCCAGCTCGACCGAGGGAGGCGTGTACGAGCAGTACTTC.

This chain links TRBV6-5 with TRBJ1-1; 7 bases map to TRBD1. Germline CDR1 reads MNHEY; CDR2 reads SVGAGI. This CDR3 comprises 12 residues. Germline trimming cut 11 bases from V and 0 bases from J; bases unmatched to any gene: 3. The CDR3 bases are TGTGCCGGGACAGACCTGAACACTGAAGCTTTCTTT. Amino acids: CAGTDLNTEAFF.

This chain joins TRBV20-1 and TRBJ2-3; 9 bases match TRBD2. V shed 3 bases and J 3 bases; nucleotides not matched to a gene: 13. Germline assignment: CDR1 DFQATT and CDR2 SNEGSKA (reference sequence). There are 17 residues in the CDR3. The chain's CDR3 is CSASGLRGRARTDTQYF. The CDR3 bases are TGCAGTGCTAGTGGTTTGCGCGGGAGGGCTAGGACAGATACGCAGTATTTT.

The CDR3 coding sequence is TGTGCCAGCAGTCCATCCAGCGGGGGGGCAGAGACCCAGTACTTC. It yields the protein CASSPSSGGAETQYF. The chain couples TRBV6-2 or TRBV6-3 to TRBJ2-5; 10 nucleotides match TRBD2. Per the germline V gene, CDR1 is MNHEY and CDR2 is SVGEGT. With V trimmed by 5 bases and J by 4 bases, 7 bases remained unmatched. The CDR3 length is 15 residues.

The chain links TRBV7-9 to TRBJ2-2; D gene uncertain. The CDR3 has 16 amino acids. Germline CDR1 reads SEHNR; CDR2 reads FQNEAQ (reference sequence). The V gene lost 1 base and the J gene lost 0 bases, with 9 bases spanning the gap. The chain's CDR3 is CASSLDRVANTGELFF. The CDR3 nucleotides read TGTGCCAGCAGCTTAGATCGGGTCGCGAACACCGGGGAGCTGTTTTTT.

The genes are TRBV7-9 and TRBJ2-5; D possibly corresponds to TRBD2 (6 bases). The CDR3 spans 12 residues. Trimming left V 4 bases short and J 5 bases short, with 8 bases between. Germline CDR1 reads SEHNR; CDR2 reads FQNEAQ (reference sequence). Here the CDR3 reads CASSWGGETQYF. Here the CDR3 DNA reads TGTGCCAGCAGCTGGGGAGGTGAGACCCAGTACTTC.

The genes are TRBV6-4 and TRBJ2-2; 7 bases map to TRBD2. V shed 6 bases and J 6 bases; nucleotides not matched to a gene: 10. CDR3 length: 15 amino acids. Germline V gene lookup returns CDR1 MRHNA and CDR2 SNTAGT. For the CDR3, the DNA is TGTGCCAGCAGCGCCCAGGCGACTAGCTCCGGGGAGCTGTTTTTT. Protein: CASSAQATSSGELFF.

The CDR3: CASSLQASGGAFF. The DNA for the CDR3 is TGTGCCAGCAGTCTTCAGGCCTCGGGGGGAGCTTTCTTT. The genes are TRBV28 and TRBJ1-1; tentatively, D is TRBD1 (5 bases). The CDR3 spans 13 residues. Per the germline V gene, CDR1 is MDHEN and CDR2 is SYDVKM. Trimming left V 5 bases short and J 10 bases short, with 17 bases between.

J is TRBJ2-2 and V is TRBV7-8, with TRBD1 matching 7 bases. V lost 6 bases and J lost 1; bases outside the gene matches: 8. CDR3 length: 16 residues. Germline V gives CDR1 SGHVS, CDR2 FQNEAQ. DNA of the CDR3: TGTGCCAGCAGAATCAGGACAGGAATGAACACCGGGGAGCTGTTTTTT. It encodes CASRIRTGMNTGELFF.

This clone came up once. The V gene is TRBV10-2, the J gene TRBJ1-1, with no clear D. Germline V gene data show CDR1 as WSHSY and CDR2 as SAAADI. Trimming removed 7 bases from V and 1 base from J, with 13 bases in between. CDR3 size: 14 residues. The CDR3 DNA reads TGCGCCAGCATTTCTCGTCCCGGGAACACTGAAGCTTTCTTT. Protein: CASISRPGNTEAFF.